This TCR beta chain is from a study of OX40 agonist ivuxolimab in advanced cancers. Overall study: An anti-OX40 (CD134) antibody with agonistic activity, ivuxolimab, was administered to patients.

Autoimmune disease history or systemic immunosuppression led to patients being barred. Regarding the study as a whole: Among the lowest peripheral clonal expansion occurred in 0.1-3.0 mg/kg partial responders. Clonal expansion from baseline to week 6 occurred in both CD4+ and CD8+ T cells.

Remarks on this clone: Its target is not known.

The protocol was immunoSEQ multiplex PCR, while the TCRdb copy is restricted to in-frame clones and leaves out a portion. The sample holds about 52,000 clones, about 85% seen once. Germline trimming cut 1 base from V and 5 bases from J; bases unmatched to any gene: 6. The V gene's germline CDR1 is LNHDA and CDR2 SQIVND (reference sequence). This CDR3 spans 15 amino acids. The clonotype comes from an adult with an advanced solid tumor such as melanoma, head and neck, liver or kidney cancer. The chain is built from TRBV19 and TRBJ1-2; 8 nucleotides match TRBD1. This specimen consisted of CD4+ or CD8+ T cells sorted from blood, obtained in a trial of the OX40 agonist ivuxolimab. DNA for the CDR3: TGTGCCAGTAGTATAGGGCCGGGACAGGTGTATGGCTACACCTTC. Encoded protein: CASSIGPGQVYGYTF. The complete variable domain, with remaining parts taken from reference TRBV19 and TRBJ1-2, reads DGGITQSPKYLFRKEGQNVTLSCEQNLNHDAMYWYRQDPGQGLRLIYYSQIVNDFQKGDIAEGYSVSREKKESFPLTVTSAQKNPTAFYLCASSIGPGQVYGYTFGSGTRLTVV.